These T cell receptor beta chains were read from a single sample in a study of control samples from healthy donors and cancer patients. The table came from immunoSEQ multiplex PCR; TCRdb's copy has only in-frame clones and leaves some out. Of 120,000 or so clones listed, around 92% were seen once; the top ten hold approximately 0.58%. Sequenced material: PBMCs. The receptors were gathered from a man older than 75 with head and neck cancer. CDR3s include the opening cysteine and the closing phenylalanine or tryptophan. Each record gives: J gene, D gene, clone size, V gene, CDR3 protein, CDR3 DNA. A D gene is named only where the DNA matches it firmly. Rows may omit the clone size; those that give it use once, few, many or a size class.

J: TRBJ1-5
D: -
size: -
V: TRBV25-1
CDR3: CASSGTGYNQPQHF
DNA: TGTGCCAGCAGTGGAACAGGGTACAATCAGCCCCAGCATTTT

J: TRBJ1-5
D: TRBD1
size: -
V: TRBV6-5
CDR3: CASSPDRGRNQPQHF
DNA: TGTGCCAGCAGCCCCGACAGGGGAAGGAATCAGCCCCAGCATTTT

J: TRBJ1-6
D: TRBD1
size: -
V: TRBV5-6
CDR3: CASSPRGTGGPSNSPLHF
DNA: TGTGCCAGCAGCCCCCGAGGGACAGGGGGCCCCTCTAATTCACCCCTCCACTTT

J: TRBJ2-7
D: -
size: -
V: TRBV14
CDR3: CASSSYLGGKPYEQYF
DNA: TGTGCCAGCAGCTCCTACCTTGGGGGAAAGCCCTACGAGCAGTACTTC

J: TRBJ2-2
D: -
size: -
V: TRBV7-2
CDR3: CASRPSLSTGELFF
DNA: TGTGCCAGCCGCCCGAGTTTATCTACCGGGGAGCTGTTTTTT

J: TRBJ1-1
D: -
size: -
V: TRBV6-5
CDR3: CASSYSPGMRNTEAFF
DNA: TGTGCCAGCAGTTACTCACCGGGGATGAGGAACACTGAAGCTTTCTTT

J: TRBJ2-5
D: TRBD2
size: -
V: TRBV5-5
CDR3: CASSLRLRGSQETQYF
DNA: TGTGCCAGCAGCTTGAGGTTGCGGGGGAGCCAAGAGACCCAGTACTTC

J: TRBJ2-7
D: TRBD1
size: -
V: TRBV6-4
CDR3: CASRNRDSSYEQYF
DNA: TGTGCCAGCAGGAACCGGGACAGCAGCTACGAGCAGTACTTC

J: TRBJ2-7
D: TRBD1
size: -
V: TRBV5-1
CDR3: CASSFSTGSSYEQYF
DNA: TGCGCCAGCAGCTTCTCGACAGGGAGCTCCTACGAGCAGTACTTC

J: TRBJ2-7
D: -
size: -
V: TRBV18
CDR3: CASSPTDRRSEQYF
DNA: TGTGCCAGCTCACCCACCGATCGGCGATCCGAGCAGTACTTC

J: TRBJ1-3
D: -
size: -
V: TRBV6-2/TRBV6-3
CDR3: CASSYVGSLGNTIYF
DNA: TGTGCCAGCAGTTACGTCGGCAGCCTTGGAAACACCATATATTTT

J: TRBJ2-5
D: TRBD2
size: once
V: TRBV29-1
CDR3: CSLWEAGGDQETQYF
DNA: TGCAGCCTATGGGAAGCGGGGGGGGACCAAGAGACCCAGTACTTC

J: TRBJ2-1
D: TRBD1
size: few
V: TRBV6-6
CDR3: CASNGQGTYNEQFF
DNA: TGTGCCAGCAACGGACAGGGGACCTACAATGAGCAGTTCTTC

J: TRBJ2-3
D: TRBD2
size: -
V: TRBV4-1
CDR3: CASSRGGSTDTQYF
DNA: TGCGCCAGCAGCCGGGGGGGTAGCACAGATACGCAGTATTTT

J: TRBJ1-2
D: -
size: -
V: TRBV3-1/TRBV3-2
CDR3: CASSRGVSGANYGYTF
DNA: TGTGCCAGCAGCCGTGGGGTTAGTGGGGCTAACTATGGCTACACCTTC

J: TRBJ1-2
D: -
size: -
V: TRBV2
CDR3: CASSPQGLAGYTF
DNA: TGTGCCAGCAGCCCACAGGGATTAGCAGGCTACACCTTC

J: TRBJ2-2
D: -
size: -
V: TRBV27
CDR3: CASSKLTGELFF
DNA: TGTGCCAGCAGTAAATTAACCGGGGAGCTGTTTTTT

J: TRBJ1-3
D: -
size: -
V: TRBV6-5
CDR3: CASSRWRTGNTIYF
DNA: TGTGCCAGCAGCAGGTGGAGGACTGGAAACACCATATATTTT

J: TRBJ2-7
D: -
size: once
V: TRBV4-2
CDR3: CASSQDLVGGGTYEQYF
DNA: TGTGCCAGCAGCCAAGATCTAGTAGGGGGGGGCACTTACGAGCAGTACTTC

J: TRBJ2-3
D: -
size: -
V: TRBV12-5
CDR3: CASGLAGTDTQYF
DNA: TGTGCTAGTGGTTTGGCCGGGACAGATACGCAGTATTTT

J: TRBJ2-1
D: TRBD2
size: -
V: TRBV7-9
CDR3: CASSFVAGGTMEQFF
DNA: TGTGCCAGCAGCTTTGTAGCGGGGGGGACTATGGAGCAGTTCTTC

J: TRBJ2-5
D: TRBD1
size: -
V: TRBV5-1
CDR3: CASSLSGTGVETQYF
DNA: TGCGCCAGCAGCTTGTCTGGGACAGGGGTGGAGACCCAGTACTTC